This T cell receptor (beta chain) was sequenced during a study of shared clonotypes between healthy human individuals. General study points: In contrast to clonotypes shared by all four donors, non-shared clonotypes had lower generation probabilities. Larger estimated richness was generally seen in naive subsets than in memory subsets. Sampling covered nothing but blood. Tissue TCR repertoires likely differ from those found in blood.

This CDR3 has 15 amino acids. Germline assignment: CDR1 SGHKS and CDR2 YYEKEE (reference sequence). With 1 base clipped from V and 0 bases from J, the junction kept 3 bases outside the gene matches. CD45RO-negative cells were positively selected for CCR7, leaving out terminally differentiated effector memory CD45RA+ cells. Profiled with immunoSEQ multiplex PCR; TCRdb holds only in-frame clones, not every one. The data hold about 2.1 million clones, with 85% to 95% observed a single time. Of note for this clone: Its target is unknown.

The source material was naive CD8+ T cells from PBMCs. The source is a man in his late teens or twenties in good health. Some clones in this sample may be carry-over from other donors' samples. The J gene is TRBJ1-2, the V gene TRBV5-5; 7 nucleotides match TRBD1. CDR3 loop: CASSLKGTANYGYTF. Written as DNA, the CDR3 is TGTGCCAGCAGCTTGAAGGGGACAGCTAACTATGGCTACACCTTC. Supplemented by reference TRBV5-5 and TRBJ1-2, the full variable domain reads DAGVTQSPTHLIKTRGQQVTLRCSPISGHKSVSWYQQVLGQGPQFIFQYYEKEERGRGNFPDRFSARQFPNYSSELNVNALLLGDSALYLCASSLKGTANYGYTFGSGTRLTVV.